This record looks at one TCR beta chain sequence and its context. Its specificity is unknown. This sample is drawn from a study of cytomegalovirus exposure and HLA in healthy donors. Study-level findings and limits: Earlier analysis yielded a pattern in which most TCR beta V segments were productive about 90% or about 30% of the time. Some segments of the V type, notably TRBV6-2 and TRBV6-3, were excluded as indistinguishable. What a later analysis showed was that several of the most significant clusters appeared linked to common viral pathogens. A later examination showed that TCR association rates differed by HLA locus, with DRB1 most and HLA-C fewest.

The PCR contained 60 Vbeta and 13 Jbeta primers. Assay used: immunoSEQ multiplex PCR; TCRdb lists only in-frame clones, some missing. The top ten hold 2.5% to 3.5% of the sample, which has approximately 110,000 clones, roughly 85% seen once. This CDR3 spans 14 amino acids. Trimming cost V 5 bases and J 0 bases, with 7 bases left between them. Germline V gene lookup returns CDR1 SGHTA and CDR2 FQGNSA. The V call is TRBV7-2, the J call TRBJ2-2, with unresolved D. The origin of this receptor is a woman aged 40 to 49 in good health and CMV-seronegative. The sequencing sample was made of PBMCs. The CDR3 sequence: CASSPYPNTGELFF. The CDR3 DNA reads as TGTGCCAGCAGCCCCTACCCGAACACCGGGGAGCTGTTTTTT.